The present TCR beta chain was sequenced within a study of T cells in narcolepsy. General study findings and limits: Same-patient CSF and blood CD4+ T cell clonotypes included HCRT-specific and TRIB2-specific autoreactive ones. Reportedly, autoreactive clonotypes were serially detected in patients' blood but not controls'.

A note on this clone: Its target is unknown.

Per the germline V gene, CDR1 is SGHVS and CDR2 is FNYEAQ. Between the trimmed V and J ends, which lost 1 base and 3 bases, there was a span of 8 bases. The CDR3 has 14 residues. Method: immunoSEQ multiplex PCR; TCRdb's copy keeps in-frame clones and lacks some. Of some 32,000 clones in the sample, about 77% were seen once. The gene calls are TRBV7-6 and TRBJ2-3; D call uncertain. The clonotype originates from a human donor with narcolepsy. Sequencing was carried out using CD45RA- memory CD4+ T cells from PBMCs. In DNA form, the CDR3 reads TGTGCCAGCAGCTTAGTTATGGGGACAGATACGCAGTATTTT. This translates into CASSLVMGTDTQYF.